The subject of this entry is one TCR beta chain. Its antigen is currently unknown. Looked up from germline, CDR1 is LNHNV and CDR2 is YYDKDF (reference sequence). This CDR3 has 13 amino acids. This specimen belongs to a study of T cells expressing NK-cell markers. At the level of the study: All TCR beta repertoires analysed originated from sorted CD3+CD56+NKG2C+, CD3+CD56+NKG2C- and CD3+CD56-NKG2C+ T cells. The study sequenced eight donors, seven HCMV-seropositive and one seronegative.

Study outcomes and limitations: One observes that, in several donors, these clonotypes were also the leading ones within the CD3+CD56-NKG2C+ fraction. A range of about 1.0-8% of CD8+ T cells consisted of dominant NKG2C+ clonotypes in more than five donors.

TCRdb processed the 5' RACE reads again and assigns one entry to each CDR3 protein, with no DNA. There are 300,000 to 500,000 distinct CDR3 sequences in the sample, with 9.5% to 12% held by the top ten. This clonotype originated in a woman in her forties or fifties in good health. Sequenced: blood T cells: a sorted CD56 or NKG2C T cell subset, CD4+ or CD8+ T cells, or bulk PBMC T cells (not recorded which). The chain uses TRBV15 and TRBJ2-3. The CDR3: CATSRPDTDTQYF.